This TCR beta chain was captured in a study of long-term antiretroviral therapy in people with HIV. Study-wide results and caveats: Clones expanded before ART dominated the repertoire at all time points. When set beside controls, HIV repertoires had CDR3 length ranges that were narrower.

A note on this clone: What it binds is not known.

Running of the v3.0 immunoSEQ assay took place at survey level. It was roughly 40,000-55,000 T-cell genomes per sample that sequencing targeted. The method was immunoSEQ multiplex PCR; TCRdb's version includes in-frame clones alone and lacks a portion of them. The table has about 24,000 clones, under 85% seen once. Trimming removed 4 bases from V and 5 bases from J, with 8 bases in between. This CDR3 comprises 13 residues. CDR1 is SGHTA and CDR2 is FQGNSA in the germline V gene. Each donor provided at least one pre-ART PBMC sample and at least two post-ART PBMC samples. This chain links TRBV7-2 with TRBJ2-2, with D hard to call. The TCR comes from a man aged 50-59 years with HIV. The sample consisted of unsorted PBMCs, taken 0.4 years after starting antiretroviral therapy. The CDR3 coding sequence is TGTGCCAGCAGCTCTTCTCGGACCGGGGAGCTGTTTTTT. This encodes CASSSSRTGELFF.